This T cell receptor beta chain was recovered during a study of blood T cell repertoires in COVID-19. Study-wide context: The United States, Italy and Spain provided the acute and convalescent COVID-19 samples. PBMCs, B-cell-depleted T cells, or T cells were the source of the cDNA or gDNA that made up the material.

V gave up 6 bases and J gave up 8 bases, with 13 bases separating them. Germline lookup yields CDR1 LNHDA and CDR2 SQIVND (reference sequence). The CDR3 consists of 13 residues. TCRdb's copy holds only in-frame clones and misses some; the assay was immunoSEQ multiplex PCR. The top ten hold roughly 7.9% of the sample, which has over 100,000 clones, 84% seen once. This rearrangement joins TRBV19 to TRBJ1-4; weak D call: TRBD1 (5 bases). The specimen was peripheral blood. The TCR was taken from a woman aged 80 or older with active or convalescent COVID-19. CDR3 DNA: TGTGCCAGTAGCTTTGGGGCTTGGGAAAAACTGTTTTTT. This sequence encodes CASSFGAWEKLFF.